The T cell receptor (beta chain) described here comes from a study of cytomegalovirus exposure and HLA in healthy donors. Details on this clone: Its antigen is currently unknown.

A multiplex PCR was run with 60 Vbeta primers and 13 Jbeta primers. Study processing details: Later work found roughly 80 million unique TCR beta chains, with some 11 million shared. TCRdb keeps only in-frame clones here, not all; method: immunoSEQ multiplex PCR. Clone size and V and J calls were adopted from that table, with D and trimming inferred from the DNA. The repertoire includes 250,000 or so clones, over 90% of them detected once, and approximately 1.5% sits in the top ten. The V segment lost 4 bases and the J segment 1 base; nucleotides outside the gene matches: 3. Germline lookup yields CDR1 SGHNT and CDR2 YYREEE (reference sequence). This CDR3 has 15 amino acids. Study-level results: Among TCR beta chains of equal frequency, HLA-associated ones were more clonally expanded in a later analysis. TCR beta sequences reportedly predicted the HLA-A and HLA-B alleles of most subjects accurately. In a later analysis, at a false discovery rate of 0.05, fewer than 20,000 TCR beta sequences were associated with HLA alleles.

This TCR was sampled from a girl aged 2 to 9 in good health and CMV-seronegative. Source material: PBMCs. The rearrangement links TRBV5-4 to TRBJ2-3; 10 bases align to TRBD2. CDR3 protein: CASSRGTSGTDTQYF. The CDR3 DNA sequence: TGTGCCAGCAGCCGAGGGACTAGCGGCACAGATACGCAGTATTTT.